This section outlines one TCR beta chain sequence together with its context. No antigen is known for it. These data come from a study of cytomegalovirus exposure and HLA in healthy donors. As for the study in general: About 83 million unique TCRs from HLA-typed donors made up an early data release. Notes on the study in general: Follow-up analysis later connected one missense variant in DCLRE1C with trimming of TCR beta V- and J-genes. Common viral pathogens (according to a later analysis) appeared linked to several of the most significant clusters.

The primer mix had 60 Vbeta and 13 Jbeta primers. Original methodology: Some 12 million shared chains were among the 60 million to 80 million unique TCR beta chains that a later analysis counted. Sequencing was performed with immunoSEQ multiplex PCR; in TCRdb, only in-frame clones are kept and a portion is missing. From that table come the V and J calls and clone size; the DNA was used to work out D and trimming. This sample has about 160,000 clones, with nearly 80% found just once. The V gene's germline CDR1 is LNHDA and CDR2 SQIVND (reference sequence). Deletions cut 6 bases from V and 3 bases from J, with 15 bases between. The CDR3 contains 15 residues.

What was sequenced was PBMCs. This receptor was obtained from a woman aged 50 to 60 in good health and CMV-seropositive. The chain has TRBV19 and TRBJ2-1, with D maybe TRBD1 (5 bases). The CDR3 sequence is CASSLIQGHYNEQFF. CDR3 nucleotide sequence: TGTGCCAGTAGCCTAATCCAGGGTCACTACAATGAGCAGTTCTTC.